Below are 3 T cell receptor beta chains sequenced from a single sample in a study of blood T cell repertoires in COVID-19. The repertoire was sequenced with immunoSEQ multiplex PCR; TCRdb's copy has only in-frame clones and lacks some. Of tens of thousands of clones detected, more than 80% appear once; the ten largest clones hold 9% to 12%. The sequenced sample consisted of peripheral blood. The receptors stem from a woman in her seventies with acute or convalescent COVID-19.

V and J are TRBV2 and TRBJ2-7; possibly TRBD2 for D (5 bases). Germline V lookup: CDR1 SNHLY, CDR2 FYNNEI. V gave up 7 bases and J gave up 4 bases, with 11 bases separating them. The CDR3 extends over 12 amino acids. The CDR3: CASMRERYEQYF. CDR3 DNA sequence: TGTGCCAGCATGAGGGAGAGATACGAGCAGTACTTC.

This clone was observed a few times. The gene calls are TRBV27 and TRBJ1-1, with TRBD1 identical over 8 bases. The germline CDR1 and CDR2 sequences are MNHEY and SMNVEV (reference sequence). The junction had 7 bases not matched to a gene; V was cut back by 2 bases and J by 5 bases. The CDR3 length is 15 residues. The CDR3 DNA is TGTGCCAGCAGTTTAAGTCCCGGGACAGGTACTGAAGCTTTCTTT. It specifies CASSLSPGTGTEAFF.

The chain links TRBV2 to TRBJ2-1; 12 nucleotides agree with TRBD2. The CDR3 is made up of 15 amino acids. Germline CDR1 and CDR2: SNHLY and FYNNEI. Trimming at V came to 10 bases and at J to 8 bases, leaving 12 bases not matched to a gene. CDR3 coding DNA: TGTGCCACCAAAGCTCTAGCGGGAGGGATGGATGAGCAGTTCTTC. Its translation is CATKALAGGMDEQFF.